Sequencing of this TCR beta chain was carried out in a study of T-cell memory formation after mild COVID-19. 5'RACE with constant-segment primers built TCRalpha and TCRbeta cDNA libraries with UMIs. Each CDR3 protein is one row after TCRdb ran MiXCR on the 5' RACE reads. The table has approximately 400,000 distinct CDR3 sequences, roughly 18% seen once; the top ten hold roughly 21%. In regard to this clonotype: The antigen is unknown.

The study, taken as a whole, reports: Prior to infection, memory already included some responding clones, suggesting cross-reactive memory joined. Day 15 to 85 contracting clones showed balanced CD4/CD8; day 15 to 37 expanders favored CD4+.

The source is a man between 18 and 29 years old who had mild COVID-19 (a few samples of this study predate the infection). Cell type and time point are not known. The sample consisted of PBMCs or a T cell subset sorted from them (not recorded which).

The CDR3 coding sequence is TGTGCCAGCAGTTTATTGTGGGCATTGGGAACTGAAGCTTTCTTT. This sequence encodes CASSLLWALGTEAFF. The V call is TRBV28, the J call TRBJ1-1; the D is unclear. The CDR3 covers 15 residues. Between the trimmed V and J ends, which lost 1 base and 5 bases, there was a span of 14 bases. Germline CDR1 MDHEN, CDR2 SYDVKM. Full variable domain (missing parts from reference TRBV28 and TRBJ1-1): DVKVTQSSRYLVKRTGEKVFLECVQDMDHENMFWYRQDPGLGLRLIYFSYDVKMKEKGDIPEGYSVSREKKERFSLILESASTNQTSMYLCASSLLWALGTEAFFGQGTRLTVV.